Included here is one TCR beta chain sequence, with context. Assay: immunoSEQ multiplex PCR; the TCRdb copy retains only in-frame clones and omits some. Seen here are about 180,000 clones, 85% to 95% observed once, and the top ten hold approximately 1.4%. This entry is derived from a study of control samples from healthy donors and cancer patients. The source material was blood. The receptor's source is a man between 25 and 39 years old in good health.

The CDR3 DNA is TGTGCCAGCAGCGTTTCTTCACGACTAGTTGACGAGCAGTACTTC. Translating it yields CASSVSSRLVDEQYF. This rearrangement joins TRBV9 to TRBJ2-7; perhaps TRBD2 as D (6 bases). The germline gives CDR1 SGDLS, CDR2 YYNGEE. The CDR3 is 15 residues long. V lost 2 bases, J lost 5 bases, and 17 bases lay in between.